This passage covers 10 T cell receptor beta chains from one sample sequenced in a study of cytotoxic CD8 clonotypes in ibrutinib-treated CLL. The assay was immunoSEQ multiplex PCR, and TCRdb's table has in-frame clones only and misses some. Among tens of thousands of clones listed, roughly 50% were seen once. The sample in question was PBMCs, obtained after 24 months of ibrutinib treatment. These receptor sequences come from a human donor with chronic lymphocytic leukemia.

The V gene is TRBV6-5, the J gene TRBJ1-1, with 7 bases identical to TRBD1. J was trimmed by 5 bases and V by 6 bases; bases with no gene match: 9. This CDR3 comprises 14 residues. Germline CDR1 is MNHEY and CDR2 is SVGAGI. CDR3 nucleotide sequence: TGTGCCAGCAGCGACAGACAGGGTTTAACTGAAGCTTTCTTT. Its translation: CASSDRQGLTEAFF.

The chain carries TRBV9 and TRBJ2-5; D ambiguous. V was cut by 1 base and J by 8 bases, with 9 bases left in between. Germline V gene sequence: CDR1 SGDLS, CDR2 YYNGEE. The CDR3 sequence is 12 residues long. CDR3 sequence reads: CASSVSGVTQYF. The CDR3 nucleotides are TGTGCCAGCAGCGTATCTGGGGTCACCCAGTACTTC.

The table lists this clone with a few counts. CDR3 sequence (DNA): TGCAGCGTGGCTACCAGACAGTTTGGCGAAAAACTGTTTTTT. Translating gives CSVATRQFGEKLFF. This chain links TRBV29-1 with TRBJ1-4; D possibly corresponds to TRBD1 (5 bases). This CDR3 spans 14 amino acids. Germline-derived CDR1 and CDR2 are SQVTM and ANQGSEA. Trimming pared 6 bases from V and 8 bases from J, leaving 19 bases between.

This chain uses TRBV7-8 with TRBJ1-2, with D possibly being TRBD1 (5 bases). From germline, CDR1 is SGHVS and CDR2 FQNEAQ. V shed 5 bases and J shed 5 bases, with 15 bases lying between them. This CDR3 is built from 14 residues. The CDR3 reads CASSIGHQGYGYTF. The CDR3 DNA reads TGTGCCAGCAGCATTGGACACCAAGGGTATGGCTACACCTTC.

V and J are TRBV27 and TRBJ1-2; TRBD1 agrees at 8 bases. In germline, CDR1 is MNHEY, CDR2 SMNVEV (reference sequence). The CDR3 consists of 15 residues. V was clipped by 7 bases and J by 5 bases; unmatched bases: 12. DNA for the CDR3: TGTGCCAGCAATCCGGATCCGGGACAGGCTTATGGCTACACCTTC. This sequence encodes CASNPDPGQAYGYTF.

This clone was seen once. This chain joins TRBV5-1 and TRBJ1-1; tentatively, D is TRBD1 (5 bases). Trimming shortened V by 4 bases and J by 3 bases, and 13 bases separated the two germline ends. The CDR3 totals 14 residues. Germline V gives CDR1 SGHRS, CDR2 YFSETQ. The CDR3 nucleotides read TGCGCCAGCAGCGCGACAGCAACCCACACTGAAGCTTTCTTT. It is translated as CASSATATHTEAFF.

CDR3 nucleotide sequence: TGTGCCAGCAGCGTAGTAGGGTCCACAGATACGCAGTATTTT. This gives the protein CASSVVGSTDTQYF. The chain couples TRBV9 to TRBJ2-3; D unresolved. This CDR3 has 14 residues. Germline V gives CDR1 SGDLS, CDR2 YYNGEE. V lost 0 bases and J lost 2, with 7 bases in between.

This clone was detected a few times. This chain uses TRBV5-1 with TRBJ2-5, with a weak D call TRBD2 (6 bases). This CDR3 spans 13 amino acids. Looked up from germline, CDR1 is SGHRS and CDR2 is YFSETQ. With 3 bases removed from V and 1 base from J, the gap between germline ends came to 7 bases. The CDR3 bases are TGCGCCAGCAGCTGGAGGGTCCAAGAGACCCAGTACTTC. The encoded protein is CASSWRVQETQYF.

The table lists this clone with a few counts. The chain links TRBV5-1 to TRBJ2-5; D might be TRBD1 or TRBD2, each matching 6 bases. The CDR3 runs to 16 residues. Trimming shortened V by 0 bases and J by 5 bases, and 17 bases separated the two germline ends. Germline-derived CDR1 and CDR2 are SGHRS and YFSETQ. This CDR3 reads CASSLEGSGAGETQYF. In nucleotides, the CDR3 is TGCGCCAGCAGCTTGGAGGGCTCGGGGGCCGGCGAGACCCAGTACTTC.

The rearrangement joins TRBV29-1 to TRBJ1-2; TRBD1 is a possible D gene (6 bases). CDR3 length: 15 amino acids. V was pared by 3 bases and J by 2 bases, with 16 bases between. Germline CDR1 and CDR2: SQVTM and ANQGSEA. CDR3 region: CSVEQWAGENYGYTF. CDR3 DNA: TGCAGCGTTGAGCAGTGGGCAGGGGAGAACTATGGCTACACCTTC.